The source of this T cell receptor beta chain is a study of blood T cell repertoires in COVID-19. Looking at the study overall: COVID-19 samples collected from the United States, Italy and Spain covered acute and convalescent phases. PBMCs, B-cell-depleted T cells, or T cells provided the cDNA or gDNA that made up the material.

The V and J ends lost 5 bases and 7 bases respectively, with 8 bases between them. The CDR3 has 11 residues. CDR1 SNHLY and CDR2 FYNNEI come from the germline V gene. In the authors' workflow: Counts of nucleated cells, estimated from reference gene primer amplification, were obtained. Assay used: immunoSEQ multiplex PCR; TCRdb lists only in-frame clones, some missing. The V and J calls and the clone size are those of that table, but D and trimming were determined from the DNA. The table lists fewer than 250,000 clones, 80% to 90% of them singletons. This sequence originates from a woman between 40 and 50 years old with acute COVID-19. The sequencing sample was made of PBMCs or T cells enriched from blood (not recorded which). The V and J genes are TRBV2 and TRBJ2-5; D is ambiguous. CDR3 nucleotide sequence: TGTGCCAGCAGTACGACATGGACCCAGTACTTC. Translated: CASSTTWTQYF.